Listed below are T cell receptor beta chains from one sample, sequenced in a study of post-analysis software for immune sequencing data. TCRdb fed the PCR reads into MiXCR, producing one record per CDR3 protein. The sample shows approximately 690,000 distinct CDR3 sequences, more than 50% of them seen only once. The sequenced sample consisted of blood. These receptor sequences come from a girl aged 2 to 9 with multiple sclerosis. Each CDR3 is given with its conserved first and last residue. Each record gives: D gene, J gene, V gene, clone size, CDR3 DNA, CDR3 protein. The D gene is left open where the match is weak. Expanded clones get a size class; other rows say once, few or many, or leave the size out.

>-|TRBJ2-5|TRBV10-1|few
TGCGCCAGCAGTGAGTCTCGGGCGAGGGAGACCCAGTACTTC
CASSESRARETQYF
>-|TRBJ2-6|TRBV6-2/TRBV6-3|-
TGTGCCAGCAGGATTTCGATTAATGTCGCCTCTGGGGCCAACGTCCTGACTTTC
CASRISINVASGANVLTF
>-|TRBJ2-1|TRBV12-3/TRBV12-4|-
TGTGCCAGCAGCCCCCGGGTGGGAGACAATGAGCAGTTCTTC
CASSPRVGDNEQFF
>-|TRBJ2-1|TRBV29-1|-
TGCAGCGCCTACGCGTTTGAAAGGGGCCCGGACAATGAGCAGTTCTTC
CSAYAFERGPDNEQFF
>TRBD2|TRBJ2-1|TRBV5-1|once
TGCGCCAGCAGCGTACCTGCTCCGGGACTAGCGGGCCGTCGCCACTCCTACAATGAGCAGTTCTTC
CASSVPAPGLAGRRHSYNEQFF
>TRBD1|TRBJ2-1|TRBV20-1|-
TGCAGTGCGCCCGACAGGGGCCACAATGAGCAGTTCTTC
CSAPDRGHNEQFF
>TRBD2|TRBJ2-1|TRBV4-1|-
TGCGCCAGCAGCCGGGGACTAGCGGTTTACAATGAGCAGTTCTTC
CASSRGLAVYNEQFF
>-|TRBJ2-7|TRBV7-2|few
TGTGCCAGCAGCGTGGCTGGAGGGCTGGGGTACGAGCAGTACTTC
CASSVAGGLGYEQYF
>TRBD2|TRBJ2-7|TRBV20-1|-
TGCAGTGCTGTTAGCGGGAGTTTATACAATGAGCAGTACTTC
CSAVSGSLYNEQYF
>-|TRBJ1-6|TRBV5-5|-
TGTGCCAGCAGCTTGGAGGCTATCAGCTCCTATAATTCACCCCTCCACTTT
CASSLEAISSYNSPLHF
>TRBD2|TRBJ2-1|TRBV7-9|-
TGTGCCAGCCAGGGAGGGTACAATGAGCAGTTCTTC
CASQGGYNEQFF
>-|TRBJ2-7|TRBV28|-
TGTGCCAGCAGTTGGATCCAGTCACCATCCTACGAGCAGTACTTC
CASSWIQSPSYEQYF
>TRBD2|TRBJ2-1|TRBV5-1|few
TGCGCCAGCAGCTTGAAAGGCTTGGCAGCGGGAGCCTACAATGAGCAGTTCTTC
CASSLKGLAAGAYNEQFF